Following are 15 T cell receptor beta chains from one sample sequenced in a study of beta chain features in type 1 diabetes. The isolated RNA, all of it, was reverse transcribed, so expressed TCRB transcripts were what got sequenced. Clones were read by immunoSEQ multiplex PCR, and TCRdb kept only the in-frame ones, dropping some. The sample holds 360,000 or so clones; roughly 21% are singletons and the top ten take 0.035% to 0.055%. The sequencing input was naive CD4+ T cells from blood. The receptor set was obtained from a young woman in good health.

This clone was counted only a few times. This CDR3 is CASSLVWSGTGDGYTF. The CDR3 DNA sequence: TGTGCCAGCAGCTTAGTTTGGTCCGGGACAGGGGACGGCTACACCTTC. J is TRBJ1-2 and V is TRBV11-2; the match to TRBD1 covers 10 bases. J gave up 8 bases and V 1 base, and 10 bases lay outside the gene matches. The length of the CDR3 is 16 residues. Germline CDR1 is SGHAT and CDR2 is FQNNGV.

This clone was picked up a small number of times. V gene TRBV12-5 combines with J gene TRBJ2-1, with D possibly TRBD2 on 6 matching bases. V lost 1 base and J 3 bases, leaving 16 bases between the germline ends. Germline V gives CDR1 LGHNT, CDR2 FRNRAP. The CDR3 has 17 residues. The CDR3 is CASGLGVRGVYYNEQFF. The CDR3 DNA is TGTGCTAGTGGTTTGGGGGTGCGGGGAGTGTACTACAATGAGCAGTTCTTC.

This clone was seen a few times. The V and J genes are TRBV4-3 and TRBJ2-3; a weak D match, TRBD1 (5 bases). The V gene's germline CDR1 is LGHNA and CDR2 YSLEER. Trimming took 0 bases from V and 12 from J, leaving 13 bases between them. This CDR3 has 13 amino acids. The CDR3 DNA is TGCGCCAGCAGCCAAGATCCCAGGGCCCCACAGTATTTT. Its protein is CASSQDPRAPQYF.

This clone was seen a handful of times. The V gene is TRBV19, the J gene TRBJ1-2, with 8 bases lining up with TRBD1. The CDR3 is 13 amino acids. Germline V gives CDR1 LNHDA, CDR2 SQIVND (reference sequence). With 9 bases clipped from V and 4 bases from J, the junction kept 7 bases outside the gene matches. In DNA form, the CDR3 reads TGTGCCAGAAAGAGAGGGACAGGCTATGGCTACACCTTC. Amino acids: CARKRGTGYGYTF.

The chain couples TRBV29-1 to TRBJ2-1; weak D call: TRBD2 (5 bases). Germline V CDR1 and CDR2: SQVTM, ANQGSEA. V lost 7 bases to trimming and J lost 7 bases, with 17 bases between them. The CDR3 is 13 residues long. In DNA, the CDR3 is TGCAGCGGGCGCGCGGGCAATGAAAATGAGCAGTTCTTC. Translation gives CSGRAGNENEQFF.

This clone was detected only a few times. The chain couples TRBV18 to TRBJ1-5; the D is unclear. The CDR3 covers 13 residues. CDR1 and CDR2 from the germline V gene are KGHSH and LQKENI. V shed 1 base and J shed 8 bases, with 9 bases lying between them. The CDR3 coding sequence is TGTGCCAGCTCACCACAGGGCGGGGAGCCCCAGCATTTT. It translates to CASSPQGGEPQHF.

This clone was detected only a few times. This chain links TRBV6-6 with TRBJ1-1; D might be TRBD1 (6 bases). V gave up 4 bases and J gave up 6 bases, with 9 bases separating them. The CDR3 loop spans 12 amino acids. Germline lookup yields CDR1 MNHNY and CDR2 SVGAGI (reference sequence). DNA for the CDR3: TGTGCCAGCAGTTCACAGGGTGCTGAAGCTTTCTTT. Translating it yields CASSSQGAEAFF.

CDR3 sequence (DNA): TGTGCCAGCAGCCTTCTCCGGGGTCCCAATGAGCAGTTCTTC. It yields the protein CASSLLRGPNEQFF. The chain joins TRBV5-4 to TRBJ2-1, with D possibly being TRBD2 (5 bases). The V end was cut by 4 bases, the J end by 6 bases, with 14 bases between. Germline V gene sequence: CDR1 SGHNT, CDR2 YYREEE (reference sequence). CDR3 size: 14 residues. The variable domain in full, with the rest retrieved from reference TRBV5-4 and TRBJ2-1, is ETGVTQSPTHLIKTRGQQVTLRCSSQSGHNTVSWYQQALGQGPQFIFQYYREEENGRGNFPPRFSGLQFPNYSSELNVNALELDDSALYLCASSLLRGPNEQFFGPGTRLTVL.

The chain carries TRBV7-2 and TRBJ1-6; TRBD1 might be the D (5 bases). The germline V gene encodes CDR1 SGHTA and CDR2 FQGNSA. CDR3 length equals 14 residues. Trimming left V 0 bases short and J 9 bases short, with 9 bases between. In DNA, the CDR3 is TGTGCCAGCAGCTTAGCGGGGGGATCTTCACCCCTCCACTTT. Its translation: CASSLAGGSSPLHF.

The V and J genes are TRBV10-3 and TRBJ2-7, with a possible D match to TRBD1 (6 bases). The germline V gene has CDR1 ENHRY and CDR2 SYGVKD. The CDR3 consists of 15 residues. Trimming removed 2 bases at V and 5 bases at J, with 16 bases between. CDR3 coding DNA: TGTGCCATCAGTGAGCCTTATGCTACAGGGAACGAGCAGTACTTC. This gives the protein CAISEPYATGNEQYF.

This chain links TRBV30 with TRBJ1-2; D is undetermined. Germline CDR1 is GTSNPN and CDR2 is SVGIG (reference sequence). This CDR3 comprises 13 residues. With 5 bases removed from V and 2 bases from J, the gap between germline ends came to 12 bases. For the CDR3, the DNA is TGTGCCTGGGGAATGGGCAGAAACTATGGCTACACCTTC. Encoded protein: CAWGMGRNYGYTF.

The V call is TRBV7-9, the J call TRBJ1-1; tentatively, D is TRBD1 (5 bases). Germline CDR1 SEHNR, CDR2 FQNEAQ (reference sequence). The CDR3 extends over 13 amino acids. The V end lost 5 bases, the J end lost 4 bases, and 11 bases lay between the germline ends. The CDR3 coding sequence is TGTGCCAGCAGCCAGAGACAGAGCACTGAAGCTTTCTTT. Amino acid sequence: CASSQRQSTEAFF.

This sequence joins TRBV30 and TRBJ1-2; a weak D match, TRBD1 (5 bases). V was pared by 4 bases and J by 1 base, with 10 bases between. Germline CDR1 is GTSNPN and CDR2 is SVGIG (reference sequence). CDR3 length: 13 residues. CDR3 nucleotide sequence: TGTGCCTGGACCGGACAAGTTAACTATGGCTACACCTTC. Translated, it gives CAWTGQVNYGYTF.

CDR3 residues: CASSRGQGTQPQHF. The DNA for the CDR3 is TGTGCCAGCAGCCGGGGACAGGGTACTCAGCCCCAGCATTTT. J is TRBJ1-5 and V is TRBV14; TRBD1 matches at 9 bases. CDR3 length: 14 amino acids. The V gene end was trimmed by 4 bases and the J gene end by 6 bases; junction bases not matched to a gene: 4. Germline V gene sequence: CDR1 SGHDN, CDR2 FVKESK.

This chain connects TRBV30 to TRBJ1-1, with D possibly being TRBD1 (6 bases). Per the germline V gene, CDR1 is GTSNPN and CDR2 is SVGIG (reference sequence). V lost 0 bases and J lost 5, with 13 bases in between. CDR3 length: 14 amino acids. The CDR3 region has the DNA TGTGCCTGGAGTGTACGAGGGGGTGGAACTGAAGCTTTCTTT. Translation gives CAWSVRGGGTEAFF.